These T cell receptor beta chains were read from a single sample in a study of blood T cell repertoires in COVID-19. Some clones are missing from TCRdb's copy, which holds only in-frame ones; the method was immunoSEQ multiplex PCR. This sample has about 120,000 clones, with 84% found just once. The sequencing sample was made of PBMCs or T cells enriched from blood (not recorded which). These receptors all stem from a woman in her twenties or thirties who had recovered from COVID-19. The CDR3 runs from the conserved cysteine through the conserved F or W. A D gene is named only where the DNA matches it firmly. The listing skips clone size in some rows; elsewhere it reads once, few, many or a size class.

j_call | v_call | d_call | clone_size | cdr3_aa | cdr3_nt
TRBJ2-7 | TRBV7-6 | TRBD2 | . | CASSPTLAGTFYEQYF | TGTGCCAGCAGCCCGACACTAGCGGGAACCTTCTACGAGCAGTACTTC
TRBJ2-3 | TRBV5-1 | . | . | CASNSATDTQYF | TGCGCCAGCAATAGCGCAACAGATACGCAGTATTTT
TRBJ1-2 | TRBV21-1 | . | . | CASSTTPTGGVYGYTF | TGTGCCAGCAGCACCACCCCGACAGGGGGGGTCTATGGCTACACCTTC
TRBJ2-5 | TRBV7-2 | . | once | CASSLALSTGETQYF | TGTGCCAGCAGCTTAGCGCTTAGCACCGGAGAGACCCAGTACTTC
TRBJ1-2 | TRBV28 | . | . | CASRGGAGGYTF | TGTGCCAGCAGGGGGGGGGCCGGTGGCTACACCTTC
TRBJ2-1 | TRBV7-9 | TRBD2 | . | CASSQREYNEQFF | TGTGCCAGCAGCCAGCGGGAGTACAATGAGCAGTTCTTC
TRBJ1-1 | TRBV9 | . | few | CASSAIRVWYTEAFF | TGTGCCAGCAGCGCCATCAGGGTATGGTACACTGAAGCTTTCTTT
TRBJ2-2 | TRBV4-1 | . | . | CASSPLPSSDTGELFF | TGCGCCAGCAGCCCCTTGCCATCATCGGACACCGGGGAGCTGTTTTTT
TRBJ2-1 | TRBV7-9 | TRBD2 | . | CASSRLAGYNEQFF | TGTGCCAGCAGCCGACTAGCGGGTTACAATGAGCAGTTCTTC
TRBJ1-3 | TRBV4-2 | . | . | CASSQAMGDSGNTIYF | TGTGCCAGCAGCCAAGCGATGGGAGACTCTGGAAACACCATATATTTT
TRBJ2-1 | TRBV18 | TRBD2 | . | CASSPRTSSYNEQFF | TGTGCCAGCTCACCGAGGACTAGCTCCTACAATGAGCAGTTCTTC
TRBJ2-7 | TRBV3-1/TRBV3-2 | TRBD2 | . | CASSQDRGLAGTLGEQYF | TGTGCCAGCAGCCAAGATCGGGGACTAGCGGGGACTTTAGGTGAGCAGTACTTC
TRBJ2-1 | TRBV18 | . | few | CASSLTGYSYNEQFF | TGTGCCAGCTCTCTCACAGGGTACTCCTACAATGAGCAGTTCTTC
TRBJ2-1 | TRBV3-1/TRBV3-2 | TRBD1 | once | CASSRGQLPEQFF | TGTGCCAGCAGCCGGGGACAGTTACCCGAGCAGTTCTTC
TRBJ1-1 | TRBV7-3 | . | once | CASSLQGTMNTEAFF | TGTGCCAGCAGCTTACAGGGAACCATGAACACTGAAGCTTTCTTT
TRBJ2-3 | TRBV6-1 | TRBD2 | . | CASSDGRTTTQYF | TGTGCCAGCAGTGACGGGAGGACTACTACGCAGTATTTT
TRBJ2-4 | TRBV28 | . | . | CASSLFIAKNIQYF | TGTGCCAGCAGTTTATTCATAGCCAAAAACATTCAGTACTTC
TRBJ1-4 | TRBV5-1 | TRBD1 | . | CASSFGTDEKLFF | TGCGCCAGCAGCTTTGGGACAGATGAAAAACTGTTTTTT
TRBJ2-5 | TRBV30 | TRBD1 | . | CAWSDVRGRQETQYF | TGTGCCTGGAGTGACGTTAGGGGGCGACAAGAGACCCAGTACTTC
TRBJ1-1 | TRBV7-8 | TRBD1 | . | CASSWDRLEAFF | TGTGCCAGCAGCTGGGACAGGCTAGAAGCTTTCTTT
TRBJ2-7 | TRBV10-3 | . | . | CAISEDRRSYEQYF | TGTGCCATCAGTGAAGACAGAAGATCCTACGAGCAGTACTTC
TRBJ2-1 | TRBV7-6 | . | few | CASSLGLGGANEQFF | TGTGCCAGCAGCTTAGGACTAGGGGGGGCCAATGAGCAGTTCTTC
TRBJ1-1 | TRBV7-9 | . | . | CASSPPRVVTEAFF | TGTGCCAGCAGTCCCCCGAGAGTGGTCACTGAAGCTTTCTTT
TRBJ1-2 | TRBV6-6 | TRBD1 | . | CASSIRTGGADGYTF | TGTGCCAGCAGTATCAGGACAGGGGGCGCGGATGGCTACACCTTC
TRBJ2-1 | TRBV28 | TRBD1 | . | CASSLRAGGFSYNEQFF | TGTGCCAGCAGTTTACGGGCAGGGGGTTTCTCCTACAATGAGCAGTTCTTC
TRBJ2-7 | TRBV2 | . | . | CASRDPVMGPYEQYF | TGTGCCAGCAGGGACCCCGTTATGGGGCCCTACGAGCAGTACTTC
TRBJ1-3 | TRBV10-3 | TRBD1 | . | CAIGEGQLMYSGNTIYF | TGTGCCATCGGCGAGGGACAGCTGATGTACTCTGGAAACACCATATATTTT
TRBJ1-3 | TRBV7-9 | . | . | CASRKQGSSGNTIYF | TGTGCCAGCAGGAAACAGGGCTCCTCTGGAAACACCATATATTTT
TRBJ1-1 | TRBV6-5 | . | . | CASSYGEQGYTEAFF | TGTGCCAGCAGTTACGGAGAGCAGGGATACACTGAAGCTTTCTTT
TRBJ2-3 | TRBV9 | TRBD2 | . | CASSLASGRRFGTQYF | TGTGCCAGCAGCCTAGCTAGCGGGAGGAGGTTTGGTACGCAGTATTTT
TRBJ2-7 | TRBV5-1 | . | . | CASSYEGSREQYF | TGCGCCAGCAGCTACGAGGGATCTCGCGAGCAGTACTTC
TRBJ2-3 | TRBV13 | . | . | CASRSPPGTQYF | TGTGCCAGCAGGTCCCCTCCAGGTACGCAGTATTTT
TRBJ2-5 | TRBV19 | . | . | CASSPGDVETQYF | TGTGCCAGTAGCCCGGGGGACGTTGAGACCCAGTACTTC
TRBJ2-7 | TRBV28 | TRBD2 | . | CASSLSGNSYEQYF | TGTGCCAGCAGTTTGAGCGGGAACTCCTACGAGCAGTACTTC
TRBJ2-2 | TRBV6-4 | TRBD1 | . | CASSRTGATGELFF | TGTGCCAGCAGTAGGACAGGGGCCACCGGGGAGCTGTTTTTT
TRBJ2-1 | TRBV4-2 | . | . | CASSQVGGDYNEQFF | TGTGCCAGCAGCCAAGTCGGCGGGGATTACAATGAGCAGTTCTTC
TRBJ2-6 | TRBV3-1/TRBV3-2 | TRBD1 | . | CASSQARDRVRSGANVLTF | TGTGCCAGCAGCCAGGCCCGGGACAGAGTTCGCTCTGGGGCCAACGTCCTGACTTTC
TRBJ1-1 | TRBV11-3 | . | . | CASSPGATDEGTEAFF | TGTGCCAGCAGCCCAGGGGCAACCGACGAGGGCACTGAAGCTTTCTTT
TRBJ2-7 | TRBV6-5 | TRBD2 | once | CASRSGGVGSYEQYF | TGTGCCAGCAGGTCGGGGGGGGTAGGCTCCTACGAGCAGTACTTC
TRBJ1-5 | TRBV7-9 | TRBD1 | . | CASSGQGNQPQHF | TGTGCCAGCAGCGGACAGGGTAATCAGCCCCAGCATTTT
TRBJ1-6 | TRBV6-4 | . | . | CASSDTIRHSPLHF | TGTGCCAGCAGTGACACTATCCGCCATTCACCCCTCCACTTT
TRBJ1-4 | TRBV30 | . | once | CAWSDGAGDNEKLFF | TGTGCCTGGAGTGATGGGGCAGGTGATAATGAAAAACTGTTTTTT
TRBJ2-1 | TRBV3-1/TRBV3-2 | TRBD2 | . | CASSSLAVSYNEQFF | TGTGCCAGCAGCAGCCTAGCGGTATCCTACAATGAGCAGTTCTTC
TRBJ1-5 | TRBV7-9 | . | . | CASSLGGSGQPQHF | TGTGCCAGCAGCTTAGGAGGGTCGGGACAGCCCCAGCATTTT
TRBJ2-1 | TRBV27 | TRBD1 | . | CASSLRGGQSYNEQFF | TGTGCCAGCAGTTTACGAGGGGGACAGTCATACAATGAGCAGTTCTTC
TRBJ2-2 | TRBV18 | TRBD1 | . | CASSQRRDRAYTGELFF | TGTGCCAGCTCACAGCGCCGGGACAGGGCGTATACCGGGGAGCTGTTTTTT
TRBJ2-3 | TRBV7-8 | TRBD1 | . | CASSLGRQGPTDTQYF | TGTGCCAGCAGCTTAGGTCGACAGGGACCCACAGATACGCAGTATTTT
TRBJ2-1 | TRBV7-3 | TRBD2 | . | CASSLTSGRYNEQFF | TGTGCCAGCAGCTTAACTAGCGGGAGATACAATGAGCAGTTCTTC
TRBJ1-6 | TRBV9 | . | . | CASGSEESYNSPLHF | TGTGCCAGCGGCTCCGAGGAATCCTATAATTCACCCCTCCACTTT
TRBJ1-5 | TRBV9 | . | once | CASSPSGGYQPQHF | TGTGCCAGCAGCCCCAGTGGGGGGTATCAGCCCCAGCATTTT